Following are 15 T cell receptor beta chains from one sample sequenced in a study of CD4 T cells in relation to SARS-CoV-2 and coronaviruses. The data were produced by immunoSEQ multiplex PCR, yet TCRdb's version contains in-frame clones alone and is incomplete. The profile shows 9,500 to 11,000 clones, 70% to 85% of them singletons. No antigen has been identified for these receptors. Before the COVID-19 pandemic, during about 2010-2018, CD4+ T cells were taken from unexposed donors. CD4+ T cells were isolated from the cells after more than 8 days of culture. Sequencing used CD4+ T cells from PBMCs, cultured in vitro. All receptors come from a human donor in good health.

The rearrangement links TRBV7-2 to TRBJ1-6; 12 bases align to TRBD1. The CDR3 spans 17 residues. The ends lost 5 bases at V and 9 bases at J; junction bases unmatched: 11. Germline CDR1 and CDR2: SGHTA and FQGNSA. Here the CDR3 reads CASSHRDRGPVSSPLHF. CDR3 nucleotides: TGTGCCAGCAGCCACCGGGACAGGGGGCCGGTGAGTTCACCCCTCCACTTT.

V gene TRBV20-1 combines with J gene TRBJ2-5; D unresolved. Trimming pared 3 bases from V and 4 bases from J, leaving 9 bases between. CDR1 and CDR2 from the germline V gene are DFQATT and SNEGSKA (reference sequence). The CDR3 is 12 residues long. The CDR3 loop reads CSASLRGETQYF. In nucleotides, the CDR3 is TGCAGTGCTAGTCTTAGAGGAGAGACCCAGTACTTC.

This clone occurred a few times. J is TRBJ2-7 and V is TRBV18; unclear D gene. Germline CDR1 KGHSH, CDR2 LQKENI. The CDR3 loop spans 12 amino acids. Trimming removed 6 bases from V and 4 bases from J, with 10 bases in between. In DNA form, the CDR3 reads TGTGCCAGCTCGCCTCGAGGTTACGAGCAGTACTTC. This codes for CASSPRGYEQYF.

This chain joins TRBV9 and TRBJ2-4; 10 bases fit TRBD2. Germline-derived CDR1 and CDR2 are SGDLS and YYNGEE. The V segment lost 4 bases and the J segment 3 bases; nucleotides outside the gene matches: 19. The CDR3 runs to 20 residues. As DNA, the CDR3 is TGTGCCAGCAGCCTCAGCTCGGTAGCGGGAGGTATAGGGGGCAAAAACATTCAGTACTTC. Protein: CASSLSSVAGGIGGKNIQYF.

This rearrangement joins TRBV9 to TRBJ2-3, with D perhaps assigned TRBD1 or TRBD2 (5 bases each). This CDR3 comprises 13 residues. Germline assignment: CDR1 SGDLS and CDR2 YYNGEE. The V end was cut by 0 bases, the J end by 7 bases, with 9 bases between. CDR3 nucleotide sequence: TGTGCCAGCAGCGTAGGGGGGACCAATACGCAGTATTTT. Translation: CASSVGGTNTQYF.

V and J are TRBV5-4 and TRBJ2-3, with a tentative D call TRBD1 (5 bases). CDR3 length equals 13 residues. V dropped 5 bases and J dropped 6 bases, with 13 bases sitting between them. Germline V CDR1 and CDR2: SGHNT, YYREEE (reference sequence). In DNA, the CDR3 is TGTGCCAGCAGAAAGGGGCCAGATGATACGCAGTATTTT. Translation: CASRKGPDDTQYF.

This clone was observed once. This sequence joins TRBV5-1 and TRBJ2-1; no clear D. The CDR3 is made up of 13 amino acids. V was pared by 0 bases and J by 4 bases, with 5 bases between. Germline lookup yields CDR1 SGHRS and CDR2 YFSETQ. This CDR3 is CASSLAQYNEQFF. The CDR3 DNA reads TGCGCCAGCAGCTTGGCACAGTACAATGAGCAGTTCTTC. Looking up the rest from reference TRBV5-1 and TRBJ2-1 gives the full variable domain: KAGVTQTPRYLIKTRGQQVTLSCSPISGHRSVSWYQQTPGQGLQFLFEYFSETQRNKGNFPGRFSGRQFSNSRSEMNVSTLELGDSALYLCASSLAQYNEQFFGPGTRLTVL.

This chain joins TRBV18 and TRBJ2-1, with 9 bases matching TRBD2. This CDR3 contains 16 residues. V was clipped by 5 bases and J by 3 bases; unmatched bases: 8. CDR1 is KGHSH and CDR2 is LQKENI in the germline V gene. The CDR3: CASSSAGTSSYNEQFF. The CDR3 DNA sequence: TGTGCCAGCTCATCCGCCGGGACTAGCAGCTACAATGAGCAGTTCTTC.

The CDR3 nucleotides are TGTGCCAGCACGACTAGCGGGGCCACAGATACGCAGTATTTT. It translates to CASTTSGATDTQYF. The rearrangement uses TRBV6-5 and TRBJ2-3, with TRBD2 identical over 11 bases. Germline CDR1 and CDR2: MNHEY and SVGAGI. The trim removed 7 bases at V and 2 bases at J, leaving 2 bases unmatched. The CDR3 totals 14 residues.

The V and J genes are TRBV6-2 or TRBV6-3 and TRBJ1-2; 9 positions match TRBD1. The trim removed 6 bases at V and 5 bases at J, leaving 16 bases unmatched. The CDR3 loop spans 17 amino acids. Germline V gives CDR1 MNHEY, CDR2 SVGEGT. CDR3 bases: TGTGCCAGCAGCCGTCCCGGGACAGGGTCGGCTGTGTATGGCTACACCTTC. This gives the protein CASSRPGTGSAVYGYTF.

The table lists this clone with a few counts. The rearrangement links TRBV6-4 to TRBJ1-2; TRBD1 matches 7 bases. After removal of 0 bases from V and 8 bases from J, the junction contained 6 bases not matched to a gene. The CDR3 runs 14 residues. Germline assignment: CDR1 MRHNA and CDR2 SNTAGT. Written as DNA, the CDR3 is TGTGCCAGCAGTGACTCGACAGGGAGGGGAGGCTACACCTTC. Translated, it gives CASSDSTGRGGYTF.

The CDR3 protein is CASSLQSGNTIYF. For the CDR3, the DNA is TGTGCCAGCAGCTTACAATCTGGAAACACCATATATTTT. The V call is TRBV7-2, the J call TRBJ1-3; D is ambiguous. Germline CDR1 is SGHTA and CDR2 is FQGNSA. The V gene lost 2 bases and the J gene lost 1 base, with 3 bases spanning the gap. This CDR3 region has 13 residues.

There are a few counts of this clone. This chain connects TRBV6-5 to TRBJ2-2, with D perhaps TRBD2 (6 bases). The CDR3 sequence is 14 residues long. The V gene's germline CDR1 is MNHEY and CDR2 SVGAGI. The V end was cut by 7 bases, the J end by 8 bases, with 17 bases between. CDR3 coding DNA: TGTGCCAGCATTCGGACCCGGGACTCAGGGGAGCTGTTTTTT. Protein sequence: CASIRTRDSGELFF.

CDR3 sequence reads: CASSQGLAGGTGELFF. CDR3 sequence (DNA): TGCGCCAGCAGCCAAGGCCTAGCGGGGGGCACCGGGGAGCTGTTTTTT. V is TRBV4-3 and J is TRBJ2-2; 11 bases agree with TRBD2. The CDR3 totals 16 residues. The germline V gene has CDR1 LGHNA and CDR2 YSLEER. Trimming removed 1 base from V and 4 bases from J; junction bases left unmatched: 2.

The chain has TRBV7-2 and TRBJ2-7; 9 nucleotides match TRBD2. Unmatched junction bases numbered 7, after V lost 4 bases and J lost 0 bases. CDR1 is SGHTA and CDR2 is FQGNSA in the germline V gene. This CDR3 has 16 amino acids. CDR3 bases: TGTGCCAGCAGCTCCCTGAAACTAGCGGGCTCCTACGAGCAGTACTTC. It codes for CASSSLKLAGSYEQYF.